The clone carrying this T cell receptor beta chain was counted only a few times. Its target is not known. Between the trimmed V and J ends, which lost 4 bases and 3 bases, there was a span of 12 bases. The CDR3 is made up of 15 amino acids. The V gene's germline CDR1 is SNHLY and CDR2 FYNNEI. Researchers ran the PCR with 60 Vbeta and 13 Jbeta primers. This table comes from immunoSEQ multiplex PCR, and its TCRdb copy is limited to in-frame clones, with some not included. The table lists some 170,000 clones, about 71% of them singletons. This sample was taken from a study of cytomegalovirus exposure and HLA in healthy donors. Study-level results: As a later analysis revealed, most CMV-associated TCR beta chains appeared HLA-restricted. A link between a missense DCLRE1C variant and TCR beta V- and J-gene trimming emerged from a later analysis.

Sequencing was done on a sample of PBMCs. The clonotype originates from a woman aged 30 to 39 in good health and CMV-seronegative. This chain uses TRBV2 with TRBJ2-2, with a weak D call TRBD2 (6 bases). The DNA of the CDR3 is TGTGCCAGCAGTGTACGGGAGTGGGACACCGGGGAGCTGTTTTTT. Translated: CASSVREWDTGELFF.